The 9 T cell receptor beta chains below come from one sample, sequenced in a study of radiation and T cells in renal cell carcinoma. This sample's time point: blood 2 weeks post-SBRT. As for treatment: 15 Gy SBRT to primary tumor, nephrectomy 4 weeks later. The assay was immunoSEQ multiplex PCR, and TCRdb's table has in-frame clones only and misses some. This table has 95,000 to 150,000 clones, around 81% appearing once. This specimen was blood, taken from a patient whose treatment included radiotherapy and nephrectomy. These receptors came from a man over 45 with renal cell carcinoma.

This chain connects TRBV6-1 to TRBJ1-1; D gene unclear. Germline V gene lookup returns CDR1 MNHNS and CDR2 SASEGT. The V and J ends lost 4 bases and 0 bases respectively, with 9 bases between them. CDR3 length: 14 residues. CDR3 loop: CASSVGLLNTEAFF. The CDR3 nucleotides are TGTGCCAGCAGTGTAGGACTCCTGAACACTGAAGCTTTCTTT.

The chain is built from TRBV7-9 and TRBJ1-1; D is undetermined. The CDR3 is 13 residues long. The germline V gene encodes CDR1 SEHNR and CDR2 FQNEAQ (reference sequence). Deletions cut 7 bases from V and 1 base from J, with 10 bases between. The CDR3 here is CASTRSPNTEAFF. In DNA form, the CDR3 reads TGTGCCAGCACCAGGTCTCCGAACACTGAAGCTTTCTTT.

The chain has TRBV7-3 and TRBJ2-3; D possibly corresponds to TRBD2 (5 bases). The CDR3 has 13 amino acids. Germline V gene lookup returns CDR1 SGHTA and CDR2 FQGTGA. The ends were cut back, 8 bases at V and 5 bases at J, with 14 bases in the middle. The CDR3 DNA sequence: TGTGCCAGCGCCGGGCTAGCAGGAGATACGCAGTATTTT. It specifies CASAGLAGDTQYF.

This clone was detected many times. The chain uses TRBV18 and TRBJ1-3, with 8 bases identical to TRBD1. Germline trimming cut 4 bases from V and 2 bases from J; bases unmatched to any gene: 1. Germline lookup yields CDR1 KGHSH and CDR2 LQKENI. The CDR3 consists of 14 residues. The CDR3 reads CASSLQGAGNTIYF. DNA of the CDR3: TGTGCCAGCTCACTACAGGGGGCTGGAAACACCATATATTTT. Together with reference TRBV18 and TRBJ1-3, the CDR3 gives the full variable domain: NAGVMQNPRHLVRRRGQEARLRCSPMKGHSHVYWYRQLPEEGLKFMVYLQKENIIDESGMPKERFSAEFPKEGPSILRIQQVVRGDSAAYFCASSLQGAGNTIYFGEGSWLTVV.

The J gene is TRBJ1-1, the V gene TRBV4-1, with 7 bases identical to TRBD1. Germline assignment: CDR1 MGHRA and CDR2 YSYEKL. CDR3 length: 16 residues. The ends lost 6 bases at V and 3 bases at J; junction bases unmatched: 13. The CDR3 protein is CASRQYPTGNHTEAFF. CDR3 bases: TGCGCCAGCAGACAGTACCCGACAGGGAACCACACTGAAGCTTTCTTT.

The rearrangement joins TRBV2 to TRBJ2-3; tentative D call: TRBD1 (5 bases). In germline, CDR1 is SNHLY, CDR2 FYNNEI. Trimming removed 9 bases at V and 5 bases at J, with 18 bases between. This CDR3 has 14 residues. CDR3 sequence (DNA): TGTGCCAGTTATAAAGGGGTCTGGGTAGATACGCAGTATTTT. As protein: CASYKGVWVDTQYF.

This clone has more than one count but fewer than ten. The CDR3: CATRPRRDGYTF. The CDR3 DNA reads TGTGCCACCCGGCCCCGCAGAGATGGCTACACCTTC. The chain is built from TRBV6-5 and TRBJ1-2; D is unresolved. The V gene lost 10 bases and the J gene lost 6 bases, with 15 bases spanning the gap. Germline CDR1 is MNHEY and CDR2 is SVGAGI. This CDR3 spans 12 amino acids.

This clone was found a few times. The chain carries TRBV7-9 and TRBJ2-1; D call uncertain. Trimming cost V 4 bases and J 4 bases, with 11 bases left between them. Germline assignment: CDR1 SEHNR and CDR2 FQNEAQ (reference sequence). The CDR3 is made up of 14 amino acids. The CDR3 loop is CASSSEWVYNEQFF. DNA for the CDR3: TGTGCCAGCAGCTCTGAATGGGTTTACAATGAGCAGTTCTTC.

The chain is built from TRBV5-1 and TRBJ2-5; 8 nucleotides agree with TRBD2. Per germline, CDR1 SGHRS and CDR2 YFSETQ. CDR3 length: 15 residues. Trimming cost V 0 bases and J 2 bases; bases outside gene matches: 3. CDR3 bases: TGCGCCAGCAGCTTGGGTACTAGCGGACAAGAGACCCAGTACTTC. Translating it yields CASSLGTSGQETQYF. Full variable domain (outside the CDR3, taken from reference TRBV5-1 and TRBJ2-5): KAGVTQTPRYLIKTRGQQVTLSCSPISGHRSVSWYQQTPGQGLQFLFEYFSETQRNKGNFPGRFSGRQFSNSRSEMNVSTLELGDSALYLCASSLGTSGQETQYFGPGTRLLVL.